This T cell receptor (beta chain) was captured in a study of TIL therapy for anti-PD-1-resistant metastatic lung cancer. On the study more broadly: Tumors had a median PD-L1 proportion score of 6%. Most patients had lung adenocarcinoma.

CDR1 and CDR2 from the germline V gene are SGHTA and FQGNSA. V was pared by 3 bases and J by 4 bases, with 12 bases between. The CDR3 length is 15 residues. Sequencing used immunoSEQ v3. Sequencing depth was about 2 million read pairs for survey level, roughly 4.5-6 million for deep. Assay: immunoSEQ multiplex PCR; the TCRdb copy retains only in-frame clones and omits some. The sample records about 50,000 clones, roughly 70% being singletons. This clone was picked up one time. The sample's time point: pre-treatment sample, taken before nivolumab and TIL therapy. Most excised metastases sampled were pleural nodules or supraclavicular lymph nodes.

The input for sequencing was tumor tissue, taken at baseline. The chain combines TRBV7-2 with TRBJ2-2, with D possibly matching TRBD2 (6 bases). This clonotype was obtained from a person aged 25 to 85 with non-small cell lung cancer. The CDR3 loop is CASSLTGSGTGELFF. CDR3 nucleotides: TGTGCCAGCAGCTTGACCGGGAGTGGCACCGGGGAGCTGTTTTTT.